The 16 T cell receptor beta chains reported below all come from one sample, sequenced in a study of blood T cells in healthy people across ages. For the second PCR, which ran for about 6 to 12 cycles, a sample-barcoded 5' primer and a J-beta primer mix were used. MiXCR, applied by TCRdb to the 5' RACE reads, yields one record per CDR3 protein. The sample gives 700,000 to 1,000,000 distinct CDR3 sequences, more than 40% of which show up once; roughly 19% is in the top ten. Sequenced sample: blood. These receptors were obtained from a man in his sixties in good health.

This clonotype has just a few counts. This chain links TRBV6-6 with TRBJ2-1, with D unclear. The CDR3 extends over 13 amino acids. Trimming took off 5 bases at V and 3 bases at J, with 8 bases between the two ends. Germline values: CDR1 MNHNY, CDR2 SVGAGI (reference sequence). The CDR3: CASSVENYNEQFF. CDR3 nucleotides: TGTGCCAGCAGTGTAGAAAACTACAATGAGCAGTTCTTC.

The chain links TRBV7-2 to TRBJ2-1; TRBD2 agrees at 10 bases. Germline CDR1 is SGHTA and CDR2 is FQGNSA. This CDR3 has 14 residues. J was trimmed by 9 bases and V by 3 bases; bases with no gene match: 5. In nucleotides, the CDR3 is TGTGCCAGCAGCTTGGGACTAGCGTTGGGTGAGCAGTTCTTC. The encoded protein is CASSLGLALGEQFF.

The V call is TRBV6-2 or TRBV6-3, the J call TRBJ1-1; no clear D gene. With 2 bases removed from V and 3 bases from J, the gap between germline ends came to 7 bases. Looked up from germline, CDR1 is MNHEY and CDR2 is SVGEGT. The length of the CDR3 is 13 residues. CDR3 DNA sequence: TGTGCCAGCAGTTACAACGGGTACACTGAAGCTTTCTTT. Its protein product is CASSYNGYTEAFF.

This chain connects TRBV25-1 to TRBJ2-7; 7 bases are shared with TRBD1. Per germline, CDR1 MGHDK and CDR2 SYGVNS. The junction had 11 bases not matched to a gene; V was cut back by 6 bases and J by 3 bases. The CDR3 consists of 15 residues. The CDR3 here is CASSATGTTHYEQYF. As DNA, the CDR3 is TGTGCCAGCAGCGCGACAGGGACGACCCACTACGAGCAGTACTTC.

The J gene is TRBJ1-4, the V gene TRBV15; no clear D. Per germline, CDR1 LNHNV and CDR2 YYDKDF (reference sequence). CDR3 length: 16 amino acids. V was shortened by 0 bases and J by 4 bases, with 12 bases between the two germline ends. The CDR3 sequence is CATSRENPGSNEKLFF. DNA for the CDR3: TGTGCCACCAGCAGAGAAAATCCCGGGAGTAATGAAAAACTGTTTTTT. The entire variable domain, with the rest obtained from reference TRBV15 and TRBJ1-4, is as follows: DAMVIQNPRYQVTQFGKPVTLSCSQTLNHNVMYWYQQKSSQAPKLLFHYYDKDFNNEADTPDNFQSRRPNTSFCFLDIRSPGLGDTAMYLCATSRENPGSNEKLFFGSGTQLSVL.

This clonotype came up a few times. This chain uses TRBV12-3 or TRBV12-4 with TRBJ2-7; D not resolved. The J call could be wrong; TRBJ2-5 is a better fit for the DNA end. The CDR3 extends over 14 amino acids. CDR3 DNA: TGTGCCAGCAGTCTCCTTGTGGCCCGGGAGACCCAGTACTTC. It translates to CASSLLVARETQYF.

Concerning this clonotype: The junction does not match germline at one end; this may be a read error. The V call is TRBV12-3 or TRBV12-4, the J call TRBJ2-7; D assignment may be TRBD1 or TRBD2 (5 bases each). The CDR3 sequence is 14 residues long. The CDR3 sequence: CASGWAGIRETQYF. In DNA form, the CDR3 reads TGTGCCAGCGGTTGGGCGGGCATCAGGGAGACCCAGTACTTT.

The J gene is TRBJ2-5, the V gene TRBV7-6; D call uncertain. The J call could be wrong; TRBJ2-7 is a better fit for the DNA end. The CDR3 is 15 residues long. Germline V gene lookup returns CDR1 SGHVS and CDR2 FNYEAQ. This CDR3 reads CASSNQDHQLGEQYF. The CDR3 DNA follows: TGTGCCAGCAGCAATCAGGATCACCAGTTGGGCGAGCAGTACTTC.

V is TRBV5-1 and J is TRBJ1-2; possibly TRBD1 for D (6 bases). The CDR3 loop spans 15 amino acids. Germline V CDR1 and CDR2: SGHRS, YFSETQ. V was cut by 3 bases and J by 1 base, with 13 bases left in between. The CDR3 nucleotides are TGCGCCAGCAGCTCAATGGGGGGCCTTAACTATGGCTACACCTTC. It encodes CASSSMGGLNYGYTF.

J is TRBJ2-2 and V is TRBV2; D is unresolved. The CDR3 totals 15 residues. The germline V and J ends were trimmed by 8 bases and 0 bases, with 13 bases remaining between them. Germline V gene data show CDR1 as SNHLY and CDR2 as FYNNEI. The CDR3 sequence is CASSEGRTNTGELFF. CDR3 sequence (DNA): TGTGCCAGCTCAGAAGGCAGGACGAACACCGGGGAGCTGTTTTTT.

This clonotype was seen repeatedly, ten times or more. V is TRBV10-3 and J is TRBJ2-5, with 7 bases that match TRBD1. Trimming removed 1 base from V and 1 base from J; junction bases left unmatched: 6. The CDR3 spans 16 residues. The V gene's germline CDR1 is ENHRY and CDR2 SYGVKD. CDR3 nucleotide sequence: TGTGCCATCAGTGAGTTGGGGACAGAGTTCCAAGAGACCCAGTACTTC. Translation gives CAISELGTEFQETQYF.

This clonotype was seen a few times. The chain recombines TRBV5-1 with TRBJ2-7, with no clear D. Germline assignment: CDR1 SGHRS and CDR2 YFSETQ. This CDR3 has 15 amino acids. V was cut by 2 bases and J by 2 bases, with 14 bases left in between. DNA of the CDR3: TGCGCCAGCAGCTTACGGGCCGCGGAGACCTACGAGCAGTACTTC. Encoded protein: CASSLRAAETYEQYF.

The chain uses TRBV11-2 and TRBJ2-5, with 7 bases aligning to TRBD1. Germline assignment: CDR1 SGHAT and CDR2 FQNNGV. The CDR3 has 17 amino acids. The junction had 16 bases not matched to a gene; V was cut back by 6 bases and J by 3 bases. DNA for the CDR3: TGTGCCAGCAGTTCGAGCGGACAGGCGTGGGTTGAAGAGACCCAGTACTTC. Translating it yields CASSSSGQAWVEETQYF.

This clonotype was detected many times. The V gene is TRBV2, the J gene TRBJ1-5, with 11 positions matching TRBD1. CDR3 size: 15 residues. The germline CDR1 and CDR2 sequences are SNHLY and FYNNEI. Germline trimming cut 5 bases from V and 2 bases from J; bases unmatched to any gene: 2. DNA of the CDR3: TGTGCCAGCAGTTGGACAGGGGGCGGCAATCAGCCCCAGCATTTT. It specifies CASSWTGGGNQPQHF.

V gene TRBV9 combines with J gene TRBJ2-1; D tentatively fits TRBD1 or TRBD2 (5 bases each). This CDR3 is built from 17 residues. V was cut by 0 bases and J by 1 base, with 14 bases left in between. Germline V gene data show CDR1 as SGDLS and CDR2 as YYNGEE. This CDR3 reads CASSVGSGQESYNEQFF. In DNA form, the CDR3 reads TGTGCCAGCAGCGTAGGATCGGGGCAGGAGTCCTACAATGAGCAGTTCTTC.

This clonotype was seen a few times. The chain combines TRBV25-1 with TRBJ2-5; D is possibly TRBD1 (6 bases). CDR3 length: 15 amino acids. V was trimmed by 4 bases and J by 5 bases, leaving 17 bases between them. Germline V CDR1 and CDR2: MGHDK, SYGVNS. Here the CDR3 reads CASSVRGRGVETQYF. CDR3 nucleotide sequence: TGTGCCAGCAGTGTCAGGGGTCGGGGAGTCGAGACCCAGTACTTC.